This TCR beta chain was sequenced in a study of blood T cell repertoires in COVID-19. Study-level background: T cells, B-cell-depleted T cells, or PBMCs supplied cDNA or gDNA.

Per the germline V gene, CDR1 is MNHEY and CDR2 is SVGAGI. V was pared by 4 bases and J by 9 bases, with 5 bases of the junction left unmatched. This CDR3 is 13 amino acids long. Here immunoSEQ multiplex PCR was the method, and the copy in TCRdb shows in-frame clones only, minus some. The table includes 130,000 to 150,000 clones, about 89% detected once. V usage is TRBV6-5 and J usage is TRBJ2-1; 8 bases align to TRBD2. Sequenced material: peripheral blood. This clonotype was obtained from a man in his forties or fifties who had recovered from COVID-19. CDR3 amino acids: CASSWTSRSEQFF. DNA of the CDR3: TGTGCCAGCAGTTGGACTAGCAGAAGTGAGCAGTTCTTC.